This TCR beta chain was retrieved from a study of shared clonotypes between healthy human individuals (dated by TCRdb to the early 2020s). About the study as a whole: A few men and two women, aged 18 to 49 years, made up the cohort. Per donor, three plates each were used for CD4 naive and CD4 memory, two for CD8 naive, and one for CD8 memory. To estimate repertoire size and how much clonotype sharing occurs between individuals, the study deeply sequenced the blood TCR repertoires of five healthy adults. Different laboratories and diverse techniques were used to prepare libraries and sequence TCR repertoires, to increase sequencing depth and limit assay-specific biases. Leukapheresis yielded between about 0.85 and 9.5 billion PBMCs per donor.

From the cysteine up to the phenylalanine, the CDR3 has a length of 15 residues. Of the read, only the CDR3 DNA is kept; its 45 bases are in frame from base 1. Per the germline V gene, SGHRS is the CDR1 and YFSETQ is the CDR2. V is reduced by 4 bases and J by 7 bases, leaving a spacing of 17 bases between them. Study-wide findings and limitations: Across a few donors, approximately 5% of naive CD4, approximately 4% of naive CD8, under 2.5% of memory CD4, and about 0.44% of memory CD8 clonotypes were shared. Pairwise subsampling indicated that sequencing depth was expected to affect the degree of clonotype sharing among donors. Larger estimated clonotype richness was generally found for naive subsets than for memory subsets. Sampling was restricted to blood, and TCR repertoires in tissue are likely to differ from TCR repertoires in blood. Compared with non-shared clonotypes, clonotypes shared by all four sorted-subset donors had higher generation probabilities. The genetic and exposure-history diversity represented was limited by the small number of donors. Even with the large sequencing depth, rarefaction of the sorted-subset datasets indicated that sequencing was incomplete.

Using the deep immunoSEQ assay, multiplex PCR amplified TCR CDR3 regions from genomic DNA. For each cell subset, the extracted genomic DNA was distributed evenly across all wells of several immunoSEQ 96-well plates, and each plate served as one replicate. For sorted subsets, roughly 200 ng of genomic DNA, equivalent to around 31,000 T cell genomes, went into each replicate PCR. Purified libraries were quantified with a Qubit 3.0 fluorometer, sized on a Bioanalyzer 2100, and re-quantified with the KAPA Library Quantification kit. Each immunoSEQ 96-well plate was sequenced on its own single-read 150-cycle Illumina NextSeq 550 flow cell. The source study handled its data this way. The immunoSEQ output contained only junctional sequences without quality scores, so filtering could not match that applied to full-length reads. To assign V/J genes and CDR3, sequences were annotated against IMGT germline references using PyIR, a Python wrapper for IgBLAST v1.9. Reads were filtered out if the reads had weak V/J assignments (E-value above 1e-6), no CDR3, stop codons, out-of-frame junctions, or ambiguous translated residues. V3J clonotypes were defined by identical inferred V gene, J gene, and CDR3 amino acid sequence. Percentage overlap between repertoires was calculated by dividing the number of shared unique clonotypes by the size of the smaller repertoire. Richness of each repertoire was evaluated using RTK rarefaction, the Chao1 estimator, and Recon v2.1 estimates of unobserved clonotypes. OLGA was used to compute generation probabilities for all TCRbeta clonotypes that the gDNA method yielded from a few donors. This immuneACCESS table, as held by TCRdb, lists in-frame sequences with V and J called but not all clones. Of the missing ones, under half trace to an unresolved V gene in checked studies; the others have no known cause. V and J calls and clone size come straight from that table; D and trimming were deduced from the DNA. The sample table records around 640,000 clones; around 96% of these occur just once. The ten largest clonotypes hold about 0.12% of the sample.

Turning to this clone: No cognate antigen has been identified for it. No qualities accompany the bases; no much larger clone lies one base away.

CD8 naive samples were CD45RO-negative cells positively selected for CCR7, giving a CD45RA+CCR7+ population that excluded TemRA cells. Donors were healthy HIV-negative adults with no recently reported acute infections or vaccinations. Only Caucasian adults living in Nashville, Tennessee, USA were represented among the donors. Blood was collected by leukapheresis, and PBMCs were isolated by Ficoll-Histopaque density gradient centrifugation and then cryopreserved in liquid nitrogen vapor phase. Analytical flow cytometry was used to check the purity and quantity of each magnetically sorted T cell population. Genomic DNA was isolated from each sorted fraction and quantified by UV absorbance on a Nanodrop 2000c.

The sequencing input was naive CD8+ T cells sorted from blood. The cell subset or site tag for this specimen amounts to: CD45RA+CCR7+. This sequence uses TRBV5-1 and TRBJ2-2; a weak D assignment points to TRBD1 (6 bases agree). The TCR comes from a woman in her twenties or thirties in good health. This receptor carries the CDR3 CASSPWDTRGGELFF. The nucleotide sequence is TGCGCCAGCAGCCCGTGGGACACGAGGGGCGGGGAGCTGTTTTTT.